Listed here are 32 T cell receptor beta chains from one sample, sequenced in a study of CD8+ T cells in alopecia areata. Following extraction, RNA underwent reverse transcription to cDNA, which served as the sequencing template. The repertoire was sequenced with immunoSEQ multiplex PCR; TCRdb's copy has only in-frame clones and lacks some. The data hold 100,000 to 120,000 clones, with 50% to 70% observed a single time. What was sequenced was NKG2D-low CD8+ T cells sorted from blood. These receptors were collected from a human donor with alopecia areata.

The chain uses TRBV5-1 and TRBJ2-5; 12 bases are shared with TRBD2. The CDR3 consists of 17 residues. After removal of 0 bases from V and 5 bases from J, the junction contained 8 bases not matched to a gene. CDR1 and CDR2 (germline): SGHRS, YFSETQ. In nucleotides, the CDR3 is TGCGCCAGCAGCTTGGAACTAGCGGGAGGTCTCCGCGAGACCCAGTACTTC. Translated: CASSLELAGGLRETQYF.

This chain uses TRBV5-1 with TRBJ2-7; TRBD2 aligns across 9 bases. Trimming removed 4 bases from V and 2 bases from J; junction bases left unmatched: 10. Germline V gene lookup returns CDR1 SGHRS and CDR2 YFSETQ. The CDR3 contains 16 residues. The CDR3 sequence is CASSPEGLAGTYEQYF. CDR3 DNA sequence: TGCGCCAGCAGCCCCGAAGGGCTAGCGGGAACCTACGAGCAGTACTTC.

This chain connects TRBV28 to TRBJ2-7, with no clear D. The CDR3 loop spans 12 amino acids. The germline gives CDR1 MDHEN, CDR2 SYDVKM. Deletions cut 3 bases from V and 7 bases from J, with 10 bases between. CDR3 DNA sequence: TGTGCCAGCAGTTTCTCCGGAAAGGAGCAGTACTTC. Its translation: CASSFSGKEQYF.

This clone was counted only a few times. The gene calls are TRBV28 and TRBJ2-7, with 9 bases aligning to TRBD2. The CDR3 extends over 15 amino acids. Germline V gives CDR1 MDHEN, CDR2 SYDVKM. Trimming at V came to 4 bases and at J to 6 bases, leaving 10 bases not matched to a gene. Here the CDR3 DNA reads TGTGCCAGCAGTTCGAGGGTAGCGGGAGTTTTCGAGCAGTACTTC. Amino acids: CASSSRVAGVFEQYF. Complete variable domain (other parts from reference TRBV28 and TRBJ2-7): DVKVTQSSRYLVKRTGEKVFLECVQDMDHENMFWYRQDPGLGLRLIYFSYDVKMKEKGDIPEGYSVSREKKERFSLILESASTNQTSMYLCASSSRVAGVFEQYFGPGTRLTVT.

This clone has only one observation. The rearrangement joins TRBV7-8 to TRBJ1-1; 7 bases align to TRBD1. Germline V gives CDR1 SGHVS, CDR2 FQNEAQ. After removal of 5 bases from V and 0 bases from J, the junction contained 6 bases not matched to a gene. CDR3 size: 15 residues. The CDR3: CASSADRPLNTEAFF. Written as DNA, the CDR3 is TGTGCCAGCAGCGCGGACAGGCCGCTGAACACTGAAGCTTTCTTT.

The rearrangement uses TRBV9 and TRBJ2-7; 8 bases align to TRBD2. With V trimmed by 0 bases and J by 0 bases, 2 bases remained unmatched. There are 15 residues in the CDR3. CDR1 SGDLS and CDR2 YYNGEE come from the germline V gene. This CDR3 reads CASSVESGSSYEQYF. In DNA, the CDR3 is TGTGCCAGCAGCGTAGAAAGCGGGAGCTCCTACGAGCAGTACTTC.

The rearrangement links TRBV27 to TRBJ1-5; a weak D match, TRBD1 (6 bases). The V gene lost 8 bases and the J gene lost 1 base, with 15 bases spanning the gap. Germline CDR1 and CDR2: MNHEY and SMNVEV (reference sequence). This CDR3 spans 15 amino acids. Written as DNA, the CDR3 is TGTGCCAGCGATCTCCGGGACAACAGCAATCAGCCCCAGCATTTT. It specifies CASDLRDNSNQPQHF.

This clone was found once. The chain joins TRBV30 to TRBJ1-1; 8 bases line up with TRBD1. This CDR3 is 12 amino acids long. V shed 5 bases and J 4 bases; nucleotides not matched to a gene: 3. Germline V gives CDR1 GTSNPN, CDR2 SVGIG (reference sequence). As DNA, the CDR3 is TGTGCCTGGGCAACAGGGGGCACTGAAGCTTTCTTT. Translating gives CAWATGGTEAFF.

The chain joins TRBV15 to TRBJ1-2; TRBD1 might be the D (6 bases). CDR3 length: 14 amino acids. The germline V and J ends were trimmed by 4 bases and 3 bases, with 12 bases remaining between them. From germline, CDR1 is LNHNV and CDR2 YYDKDF (reference sequence). The CDR3 DNA is TGTGCCACCAGCACCACGACAGGAGACTATGGCTACACCTTC. Protein product: CATSTTTGDYGYTF.

This sequence joins TRBV19 and TRBJ2-7; TRBD2 might be the D (6 bases). Looked up from germline, CDR1 is LNHDA and CDR2 is SQIVND (reference sequence). This CDR3 spans 14 amino acids. V was shortened by 5 bases and J by 7 bases, with 18 bases between the two germline ends. In DNA form, the CDR3 reads TGTGCCAGTAGTGTCATTAGCGGCGGAGGGGAGCAGTACTTC. Protein sequence: CASSVISGGGEQYF. Together with reference TRBV19 and TRBJ2-7, the CDR3 gives the full variable domain: DGGITQSPKYLFRKEGQNVTLSCEQNLNHDAMYWYRQDPGQGLRLIYYSQIVNDFQKGDIAEGYSVSREKKESFPLTVTSAQKNPTAFYLCASSVISGGGEQYFGPGTRLTVT.

The V and J genes are TRBV11-2 and TRBJ2-1, with D uncertain. V shed 1 base and J shed 2 bases, with 15 bases lying between them. Germline loops: CDR1 SGHAT, CDR2 FQNNGV. The CDR3 covers 17 residues. The CDR3 DNA is TGTGCCAGCAGCTTAGTTTATGCAGCTATACCCTACAATGAGCAGTTCTTC. This encodes CASSLVYAAIPYNEQFF.

The V and J genes are TRBV9 and TRBJ2-1, with D uncertain. The CDR3 consists of 12 residues. V lost 4 bases and J lost 5, with 7 bases in between. Germline CDR1 and CDR2: SGDLS and YYNGEE. In nucleotides, the CDR3 is TGTGCCAGCAGCATTGGGGACAATGAGCAGTTCTTC. This encodes CASSIGDNEQFF.

J is TRBJ1-2 and V is TRBV28; D uncertain. V was shortened by 6 bases and J by 14 bases, with 13 bases between the two germline ends. The CDR3 totals 10 residues. Germline V lookup: CDR1 MDHEN, CDR2 SYDVKM. The CDR3 loop is CASSSYIFTF. CDR3 nucleotide sequence: TGTGCCAGCAGCTCCTACATCTTTACCTTC.

The chain joins TRBV4-1 to TRBJ2-3, with 12 positions matching TRBD2. Germline loops: CDR1 MGHRA, CDR2 YSYEKL. The CDR3 sequence is 15 residues long. J was trimmed by 4 bases and V by 3 bases; bases with no gene match: 2. In DNA, the CDR3 is TGCGCCAGCAGCCAGACTAGCGGGAGCTCAGATACGCAGTATTTT. Translation: CASSQTSGSSDTQYF.

V usage is TRBV2 and J usage is TRBJ2-1, with 7 bases that match TRBD2. The CDR3 length is 11 residues. Trimming took 6 bases from V and 13 from J; bases not matched to a gene: 6. Germline V gene data show CDR1 as SNHLY and CDR2 as FYNNEI. The CDR3 bases are TGTGCCAGCAGCGAGCGGGGTCCTCAGTTCTTC. It encodes CASSERGPQFF. Supplemented by reference TRBV2 and TRBJ2-1, the full variable domain reads EPEVTQTPSHQVTQMGQEVILRCVPISNHLYFYWYRQILGQKVEFLVSFYNNEISEKSEIFDDQFSVERPDGSNFTLKIRSTKLEDSAMYFCASSERGPQFFGPGTRLTVL.

The chain joins TRBV30 to TRBJ2-7; no definite D call. The germline gives CDR1 GTSNPN, CDR2 SVGIG (reference sequence). V lost 2 bases, J lost 2 bases, and 7 bases lay in between. The CDR3 covers 12 residues. CDR3 sequence reads: CAWSQEPYEQYF. The CDR3 DNA sequence: TGTGCCTGGAGTCAGGAACCCTACGAGCAGTACTTC.

The genes are TRBV19 and TRBJ2-4, with 7 bases lining up with TRBD1. CDR3 size: 13 residues. V dropped 5 bases and J dropped 15; count of bases not matched to a gene: 13. In germline, CDR1 is LNHDA, CDR2 SQIVND (reference sequence). Here the CDR3 reads CASSPGPTGNLYF. The CDR3 bases are TGTGCCAGTAGTCCCGGACCGACAGGGAATTTGTACTTC.

This clone was detected a few times. This chain joins TRBV4-1 and TRBJ1-1; D might be TRBD1 (6 bases). The V and J ends lost 7 bases and 3 bases respectively, with 15 bases between them. CDR3 length: 14 amino acids. Germline CDR1 is MGHRA and CDR2 is YSYEKL. This chain's CDR3 is CASKTGTTDTEAFF. For the CDR3, the DNA is TGCGCCAGCAAAACCGGGACAACTGACACTGAAGCTTTCTTT.

The chain couples TRBV25-1 to TRBJ2-7; D remains unclear. The CDR3 is 13 residues long. The V end was cut by 8 bases, the J end by 3 bases, with 14 bases between. Germline V gene data show CDR1 as MGHDK and CDR2 as SYGVNS. CDR3 sequence (DNA): TGTGCCAGCCCCCGGATGGATAGCTACGAGCAGTACTTC. This encodes CASPRMDSYEQYF.

The chain is built from TRBV7-6 and TRBJ2-7, with no clear D. The length of the CDR3 is 12 residues. Between the trimmed V and J ends, which lost 4 bases and 6 bases, there was a span of 10 bases. Germline assignment: CDR1 SGHVS and CDR2 FNYEAQ. The CDR3 spells CASSSVESEQYF. CDR3 sequence (DNA): TGTGCCAGCAGCTCTGTCGAGTCCGAGCAGTACTTC.

The chain employs TRBV5-1 and TRBJ2-7; TRBD1 matches at 7 bases. CDR3 length: 11 residues. The junction had 7 bases not matched to a gene; V was cut back by 4 bases and J by 12 bases. Germline V lookup: CDR1 SGHRS, CDR2 YFSETQ. The CDR3 loop reads CASSTTGEWYF. Written as DNA, the CDR3 is TGCGCCAGCAGCACTACAGGGGAGTGGTACTTC. Together with reference TRBV5-1 and TRBJ2-7, the CDR3 gives the full variable domain: KAGVTQTPRYLIKTRGQQVTLSCSPISGHRSVSWYQQTPGQGLQFLFEYFSETQRNKGNFPGRFSGRQFSNSRSEMNVSTLELGDSALYLCASSTTGEWYFGPGTRLTVT.

The chain has TRBV7-3 and TRBJ2-1; 8 positions agree with TRBD2. The germline CDR1 and CDR2 sequences are SGHTA and FQGTGA. V lost 5 bases and J lost 6; bases outside the gene matches: 6. The CDR3 is 14 residues long. CDR3 DNA: TGTGCCAGCAGCCCTTCCGGGACTAGCAATGAGCAGTTCTTC. Its protein product is CASSPSGTSNEQFF.

This clone was seen only a few times. The chain has TRBV13 and TRBJ2-1, with 9 bases lining up with TRBD1. V trimming: 4 bases; J trimming: 4 bases; junction bases outside the gene matches: 2. This CDR3 contains 14 residues. CDR1 is PRHDT, CDR2 FYEKMQ, per germline (reference sequence). The CDR3 is CASSSGTGYNEQFF. CDR3 sequence (DNA): TGTGCCAGCAGCTCCGGGACAGGGTACAATGAGCAGTTCTTC.

The chain couples TRBV27 to TRBJ2-7, with a tentative D call TRBD2 (5 bases). CDR3 length: 16 residues. Looked up from germline, CDR1 is MNHEY and CDR2 is SMNVEV (reference sequence). With 0 bases removed from V and 4 bases from J, the gap between germline ends came to 16 bases. CDR3 nucleotide sequence: TGTGCCAGCAGTTTATCGGACCCGGGGTATCTTTACGAGCAGTACTTC. Translated, it gives CASSLSDPGYLYEQYF.

The chain is built from TRBV6-5 and TRBJ1-2; D is undetermined. The V gene's germline CDR1 is MNHEY and CDR2 SVGAGI. The CDR3 spans 14 residues. V lost 6 bases, J lost 1 base, and 12 bases lay in between. The CDR3: CASSPSADNYGYTF. CDR3 coding DNA: TGTGCCAGCAGCCCATCGGCTGATAACTATGGCTACACCTTC.

This clone came up once. The V and J genes are TRBV13 and TRBJ2-3; a weak D match, TRBD2 (5 bases). The V end lost 3 bases, the J end lost 2 bases, and 12 bases lay between the germline ends. Germline V gene data show CDR1 as PRHDT and CDR2 as FYEKMQ (reference sequence). CDR3 length: 15 residues. CDR3 region: CASSFNSASTDTQYF. CDR3 DNA: TGTGCCAGCAGCTTTAATAGCGCCTCCACAGATACGCAGTATTTT.

This clone is a singleton in its sample. The rearrangement joins TRBV5-6 to TRBJ2-1; D unclear. Germline loops: CDR1 SGHDT, CDR2 YYEEEE. There are 11 residues in the CDR3. V shed 2 bases and J shed 10 bases, with 7 bases lying between them. CDR3 in amino acids: CASSFGSEQFF. Here the CDR3 DNA reads TGTGCCAGCAGCTTCGGCAGCGAGCAGTTCTTC.

This sequence joins TRBV27 and TRBJ2-1; maybe TRBD2 (5 bases). The germline V gene has CDR1 MNHEY and CDR2 SMNVEV (reference sequence). The CDR3 has 15 amino acids. Trimming took off 6 bases at V and 5 bases at J, with 17 bases between the two ends. Here the CDR3 reads CASREVLRLDNEQFF. In DNA, the CDR3 is TGTGCCAGCAGGGAGGTGTTACGCCTCGACAATGAGCAGTTCTTC.

V and J are TRBV28 and TRBJ2-1; TRBD2 is a possible D gene (6 bases). Deletions cut 3 bases from V and 10 bases from J, with 13 bases between. The germline gives CDR1 MDHEN, CDR2 SYDVKM. CDR3 length: 13 residues. The CDR3 bases are TGTGCCAGCAGTTTTCTTTCAGGGAGGGAGCAGTTCTTC. Protein product: CASSFLSGREQFF.

This clone was observed a handful of times. This chain joins TRBV6-1 and TRBJ2-7, with D hard to call. The CDR3 loop spans 13 amino acids. Looked up from germline, CDR1 is MNHNS and CDR2 is SASEGT. V dropped 8 bases and J dropped 4 bases, with 15 bases sitting between them. The CDR3 DNA is TGTGCCAGCCGGCCCCCTCTTCTTTACGAGCAGTACTTC. This codes for CASRPPLLYEQYF.

This chain connects TRBV7-8 to TRBJ1-2; perhaps TRBD1 as D (5 bases). Germline assignment: CDR1 SGHVS and CDR2 FQNEAQ. This CDR3 spans 15 amino acids. The V end was cut by 5 bases, the J end by 4 bases, with 17 bases between. The CDR3 sequence is CASSPRAGVGYGYTF. In DNA, the CDR3 is TGTGCCAGCAGCCCCCGTGCGGGGGTAGGCTATGGCTACACCTTC.

The gene calls are TRBV4-1 and TRBJ1-5; a possible D gene is TRBD1 (5 bases). The CDR3 length is 15 residues. Per germline, CDR1 MGHRA and CDR2 YSYEKL. The ends were cut back, 5 bases at V and 9 bases at J, with 20 bases in the middle. The CDR3 nucleotides are TGCGCCAGCAGCACGGACGGGAGAGGGGCGGTGCCCCAGCATTTT. This gives the protein CASSTDGRGAVPQHF.